The next 14 T cell receptor beta chains were all read from a single sample in a study of T cells after yellow fever vaccination. MiXCR was run by TCRdb on the 5' RACE reads, yielding one entry per CDR3 protein. Of some 500,000 distinct CDR3 sequences in the sample, approximately 13% are singletons; the top ten hold about an eighth. Sequencing was performed on PBMCs, taken on the day of the yellow fever booster vaccination. The receptors shown here come from a man in his thirties or forties who received the YFV17D yellow fever vaccine.

The chain links TRBV29-1 to TRBJ1-1; D is uncertain. Germline V gives CDR1 SQVTM, CDR2 ANQGSEA. The ends were cut back, 0 bases at V and 10 bases at J, with 9 bases in the middle. The CDR3 is made up of 11 amino acids. CDR3 nucleotides: TGCAGCGTTGAAGATGGCGCGGGAGCTTTCTTT. Residues: CSVEDGAGAFF.

The chain uses TRBV10-2 and TRBJ2-3, with 11 bases identical to TRBD2. Per germline, CDR1 WSHSY and CDR2 SAAADI. The CDR3 totals 17 residues. V lost 8 bases to trimming and J lost 2 bases; unmatched junction nucleotides: 12. The DNA for the CDR3 is TGCGCCAGCGCCTCGACCGGGACTAGCGGATACACAGATACGCAGTATTTT. It translates to CASASTGTSGYTDTQYF.

V gene TRBV19 combines with J gene TRBJ1-1; unclear D gene. There are 16 residues in the CDR3. Germline-derived CDR1 and CDR2 are LNHDA and SQIVND (reference sequence). V was shortened by 6 bases and J by 0 bases, with 17 bases between the two germline ends. The CDR3 loop is CASSPTKWVMNTEAFF. The CDR3 region has the DNA TGTGCCAGTAGCCCGACGAAATGGGTTATGAACACTGAAGCTTTCTTT.

The V and J genes are TRBV3-1 and TRBJ2-3; 8 bases line up with TRBD2. This CDR3 is 16 amino acids long. The ends lost 3 bases at V and 2 bases at J; junction bases unmatched: 7. Germline CDR1 reads LGHDT; CDR2 reads YNNKEL (reference sequence). The chain's CDR3 is CASSHSGTRTTDTQYF. The DNA for the CDR3 is TGTGCCAGCAGCCACTCCGGGACTAGAACCACAGATACGCAGTATTTT.

In its sample, this clonotype was seen a few times. This chain connects TRBV6-2 or TRBV6-3 to TRBJ2-3, with D perhaps TRBD1 (7 bases). Trimming pared 5 bases from V and 5 bases from J, leaving 14 bases between. This CDR3 spans 14 amino acids. From germline, CDR1 is MNHEY and CDR2 SVGEGT. This CDR3 reads CASSPGGQGDTQYF. The CDR3 DNA is TGTGCCAGCAGTCCAGGGGGGCAAGGAGATACGCAGTATTTT.

The chain combines TRBV19 with TRBJ2-1; D is perhaps TRBD1 or TRBD2 (6 bases each). Trimming pared 1 base from V and 14 bases from J, leaving 12 bases between. Germline V gene sequence: CDR1 LNHDA, CDR2 SQIVND (reference sequence). The CDR3 is 12 residues long. The CDR3, as DNA: TGTGCCAGTAGTATAGGAGGGGGGCGGAAGTTCTTC. Translation gives CASSIGGGRKFF.

This clonotype was seen more than once but under ten times. CDR3 coding DNA: TGTGCCACCAGTGACCCGGGACAGAGATACAATGAGCAGTTCTTC. Translation gives CATSDPGQRYNEQFF. This sequence joins TRBV24-1 and TRBJ2-1; 7 nucleotides match TRBD1. The germline gives CDR1 KGHDR, CDR2 SFDVKD. With V trimmed by 4 bases and J by 4 bases, 6 bases remained unmatched. The CDR3 has 15 amino acids.

The rearrangement joins TRBV19 to TRBJ1-4; no reliable D call. Trimming took 5 bases from V and 6 from J, leaving 13 bases between them. The CDR3 consists of 14 residues. The V gene's germline CDR1 is LNHDA and CDR2 SQIVND (reference sequence). In DNA, the CDR3 is TGTGCCAGTAGTCCGCAGGACCCAGATGAAAAACTGTTTTTT. It specifies CASSPQDPDEKLFF.

This clonotype was counted only a few times. The chain joins TRBV11-2 to TRBJ2-5; no definite D call. Deletions cut 1 base from V and 5 bases from J, with 11 bases between. Germline lookup yields CDR1 SGHAT and CDR2 FQNNGV. This CDR3 contains 14 residues. The CDR3 DNA reads TGTGCCAGCAGCTTAGTGTCAGGATCCGAGACCCAGTACTTC. As protein: CASSLVSGSETQYF.

The rearrangement links TRBV3-1 to TRBJ2-4; no reliable D call. Germline CDR1 reads LGHDT; CDR2 reads YNNKEL (reference sequence). The CDR3 is 15 residues long. V was shortened by 2 bases and J by 9 bases, with 17 bases between the two germline ends. The CDR3 sequence is CASSQYRAVGGIQYF. As DNA, the CDR3 is TGTGCCAGCAGCCAATATCGGGCGGTCGGCGGCATTCAGTACTTC.

V and J are TRBV5-6 and TRBJ1-2; no firm D call. Germline CDR1 and CDR2: SGHDT and YYEEEE. The V gene lost 2 bases and the J gene lost 8 bases, with 7 bases spanning the gap. CDR3 length: 11 residues. This chain's CDR3 is CASSFDRGYTF. DNA of the CDR3: TGTGCCAGCAGCTTCGATAGGGGCTACACCTTC. The entire variable domain, with the rest obtained from reference TRBV5-6 and TRBJ1-2, is as follows: DAGVTQSPTHLIKTRGQQVTLRCSPKSGHDTVSWYQQALGQGPQFIFQYYEEEERQRGNFPDRFSGHQFPNYSSELNVNALLLGDSALYLCASSFDRGYTFGSGTRLTVV.

This clonotype was counted between two and nine times. The chain is built from TRBV7-8 and TRBJ2-2; TRBD2 matches at 7 bases. Trimming took 0 bases from V and 2 from J; bases not matched to a gene: 6. The CDR3 extends over 17 amino acids. The germline V gene has CDR1 SGHVS and CDR2 FQNEAQ. The CDR3 here is CASSLALASGNTGELFF. The CDR3 nucleotides read TGTGCCAGCAGCTTAGCGTTGGCTAGCGGTAACACCGGGGAGCTGTTTTTT.

The chain employs TRBV29-1 and TRBJ2-1, with D maybe TRBD2 (6 bases). Germline assignment: CDR1 SQVTM and CDR2 ANQGSEA. The CDR3 is 18 amino acids. Trimming pared 4 bases from V and 1 base from J, leaving 23 bases between. CDR3 DNA sequence: TGCAGCGTTGGTGGGCTAGCGAGCACCGAGGGGTCCTACAATGAGCAGTTCTTC. This encodes CSVGGLASTEGSYNEQFF.

This clonotype was found many times. CDR3 loop: CASSLAGGAKNGETQYF. The CDR3 DNA follows: TGCGCCAGCAGCTTGGCCGGGGGGGCGAAAAATGGAGAGACCCAGTACTTC. The rearrangement links TRBV5-1 to TRBJ2-5; 8 bases are shared with TRBD2. The germline CDR1 and CDR2 sequences are SGHRS and YFSETQ. V lost 0 bases, J lost 4 bases, and 11 bases stayed unmatched. This CDR3 has 17 residues.